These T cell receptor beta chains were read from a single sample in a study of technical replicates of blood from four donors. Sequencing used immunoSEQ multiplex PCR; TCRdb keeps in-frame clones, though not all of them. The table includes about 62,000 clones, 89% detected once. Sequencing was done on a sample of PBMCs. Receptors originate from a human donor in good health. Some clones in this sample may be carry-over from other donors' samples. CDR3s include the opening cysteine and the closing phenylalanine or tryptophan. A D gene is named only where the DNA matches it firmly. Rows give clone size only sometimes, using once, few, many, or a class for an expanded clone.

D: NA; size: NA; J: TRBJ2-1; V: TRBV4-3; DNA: TGCGCCAGCAGCCGCGGTATGGGTGAGCAGTTCTTC; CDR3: CASSRGMGEQFF
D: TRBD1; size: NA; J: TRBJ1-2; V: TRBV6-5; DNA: TGTGCCAGCAGTAGCCGGGACAGGGCGCGAGAAGGCTACACCTTC; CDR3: CASSSRDRAREGYTF
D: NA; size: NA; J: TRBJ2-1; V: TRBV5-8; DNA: TGTGCCAGCAGCTTCGTCACTACTCGTAAGCAGTTCTTC; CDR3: CASSFVTTRKQFF
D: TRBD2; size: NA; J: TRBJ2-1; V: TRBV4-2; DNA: TGTGCCAGCAGCCAAGATGGTACGCGGGGGGGGAATGAGCAGTTCTTC; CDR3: CASSQDGTRGGNEQFF
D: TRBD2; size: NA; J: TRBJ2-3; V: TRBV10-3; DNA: TGTGCCATCAGTGAGTGGAGGGGGACTAGCGACACAGATACGCAGTATTTT; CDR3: CAISEWRGTSDTDTQYF
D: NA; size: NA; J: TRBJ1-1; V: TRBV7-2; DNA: TGTGCCAGCGGATTATACGGACCGGGGGACACTGAAGCTTTCTTT; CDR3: CASGLYGPGDTEAFF
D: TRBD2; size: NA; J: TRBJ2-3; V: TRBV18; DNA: TGTGCCAGCTCACCACCGGCGGGAGGGCGCACAGATACGCAGTATTTT; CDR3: CASSPPAGGRTDTQYF
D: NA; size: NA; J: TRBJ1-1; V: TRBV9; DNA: TGTGCCAGCAGCGGGACAGCGAACACTGAAGCTTTCTTT; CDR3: CASSGTANTEAFF
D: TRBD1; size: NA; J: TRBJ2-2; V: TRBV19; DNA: TGTGCCAGTAGTATGGGACAGGGGGCAACCGGGGAGCTGTTTTTT; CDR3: CASSMGQGATGELFF
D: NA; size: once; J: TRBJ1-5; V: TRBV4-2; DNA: TGTGCCAGCAGCCAAGCCTTTAGGGGGGGCTGGCAGCCCCAGCATTTT; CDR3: CASSQAFRGGWQPQHF
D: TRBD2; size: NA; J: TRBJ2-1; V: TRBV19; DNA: TGTGCCAGTACCACAAAATCCGGCGGGAGGCCCAGTGAGCAGTTCTTC; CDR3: CASTTKSGGRPSEQFF
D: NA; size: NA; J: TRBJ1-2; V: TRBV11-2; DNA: TGTGCCAGCAGCTTAGATGGGGGGGTCTATGGCTACACCTTC; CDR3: CASSLDGGVYGYTF
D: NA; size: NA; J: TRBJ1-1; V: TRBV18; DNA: TGTGCCAGCTCACCCAACAGGGAACTAGCTTTCTTT; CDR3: CASSPNRELAFF
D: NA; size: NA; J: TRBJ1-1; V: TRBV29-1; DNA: TGCAGCGCCACGTCAGGGTACACTGAAGCTTTCTTT; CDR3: CSATSGYTEAFF
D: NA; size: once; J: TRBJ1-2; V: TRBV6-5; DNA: TGTGCCAGCAGCCCTCCACCCCCCGGGACCTTC; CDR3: CASSPPPPGTF
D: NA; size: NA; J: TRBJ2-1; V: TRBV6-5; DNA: TGTGCCAGCAGTTACTCTTGGGGGCCGACCTACAATGAGCAGTTCTTC; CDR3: CASSYSWGPTYNEQFF
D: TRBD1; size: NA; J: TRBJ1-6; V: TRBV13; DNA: TGTGCCAGCAGAACGAGACAGGGCAATTCACCCCTCCACTTT; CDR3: CASRTRQGNSPLHF
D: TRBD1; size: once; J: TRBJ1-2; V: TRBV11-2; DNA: TGTGCCAGCAGCCTCGACAGGGCGAAAAACTATGGCTACACCTTC; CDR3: CASSLDRAKNYGYTF
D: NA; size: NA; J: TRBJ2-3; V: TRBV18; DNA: TGTGCCAGCTCACCCACAGGGAGCACAGATACGCAGTATTTT; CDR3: CASSPTGSTDTQYF
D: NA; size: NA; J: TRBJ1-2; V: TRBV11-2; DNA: TGTGCCAGCAGCTCTGGTTCAGGGAAGGTCTATGGCTACACCTTC; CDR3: CASSSGSGKVYGYTF
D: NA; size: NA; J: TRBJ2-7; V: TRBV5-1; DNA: TGCGCCAGCAGCCCCTACCGGGACTCCTACGAGCAGTACTTC; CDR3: CASSPYRDSYEQYF
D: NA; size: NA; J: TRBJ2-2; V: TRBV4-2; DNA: TGTGCCAGCAGCCAAGAGGAGGGTGGAACCGGGGAGCTGTTTTTT; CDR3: CASSQEEGGTGELFF
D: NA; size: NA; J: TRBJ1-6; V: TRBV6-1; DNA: TGTGCCAGCACCTTAGGACAGACTTATAATTCACCCCTCCACTTT; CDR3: CASTLGQTYNSPLHF
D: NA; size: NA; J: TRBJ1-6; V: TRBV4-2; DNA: TGTGCCAGCAGCCAAGTGTTAGTGGTATATTCACCCCTCCACTTT; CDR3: CASSQVLVVYSPLHF
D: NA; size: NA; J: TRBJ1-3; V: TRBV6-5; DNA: TGTGCCAGCTCCCTGGGAGGGACCTCTGGAAACACCATATATTTT; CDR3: CASSLGGTSGNTIYF